What follows is one T cell receptor (beta chain) and its context. The antigen remains unidentified. A read error may produce the germline difference seen at one junction end. Next came a second PCR, run for about 6 to 12 cycles, which used a sample-barcoded 5' primer along with a J-beta primer mix. TCRdb ran MiXCR on the 5' RACE reads and lists one entry per CDR3 protein. The profile shows 1.5 million to 2 million distinct CDR3 sequences, 28% of them singletons. These data are taken from a study of blood T cells in healthy people across ages. General study results and limits: Both naive CD4+ cell counts and diversity were greater in long-lived donors than in aged donors.

This CDR3 contains 16 residues. Germline CDR1 reads SEHNR; CDR2 reads FQNEAQ (reference sequence). Collection of ten milliliters of peripheral blood was performed for each donor. Samples each yielded at least 6 micrograms of total RNA. Sequencing was carried out using blood. V usage is TRBV7-9 and J usage is TRBJ1-6; possibly TRBD1 for D (6 bases). The sequence was obtained from a woman in her twenties or thirties in good health. The chain's CDR3 is CACSLNKQGWYSPLHF. CDR3 coding DNA: TGTGCCTGCAGCTTAAACAAGCAGGGGTGGTATTCACCCCTCCACTTT.